This TCR beta chain emerged from a study of shared clonotypes between healthy human individuals. Study context: Plates per donor: three CD4 naive, three CD4 memory, two CD8 naive, one CD8 memory.

There are 19 residues in the CDR3. With 4 bases removed from V and 1 base from J, the gap between germline ends came to 23 bases. Germline V lookup: CDR1 MGHRA, CDR2 YSYEKL. On this clone itself: Its antigen is not identified.

Broader study findings: Relative to clonotypes present in all four donors, those not shared had lower generation probabilities. Naive subsets, compared against memory subsets, generally had larger estimated richness values.

Several immunoSEQ plates received, in even portions, the genomic DNA of each subset. This table comes from immunoSEQ multiplex PCR, and its TCRdb copy is limited to in-frame clones, with some not included. The data hold about 100,000 clones, with 67% observed a single time. The chain links TRBV4-1 to TRBJ1-5; D is uncertain. Source material: memory CD8+ T cells sorted from blood. Indicated subset: CD45RO+ cells pooled with CCR7-negative TemRA cells. The TCR originated in a woman in her 30s in good health. CDR3 in amino acids: CASSPNLFRDPGSNQPQHF. CDR3 sequence (DNA): TGCGCCAGCAGCCCAAATCTTTTCCGGGATCCCGGGAGCAATCAGCCCCAGCATTTT.